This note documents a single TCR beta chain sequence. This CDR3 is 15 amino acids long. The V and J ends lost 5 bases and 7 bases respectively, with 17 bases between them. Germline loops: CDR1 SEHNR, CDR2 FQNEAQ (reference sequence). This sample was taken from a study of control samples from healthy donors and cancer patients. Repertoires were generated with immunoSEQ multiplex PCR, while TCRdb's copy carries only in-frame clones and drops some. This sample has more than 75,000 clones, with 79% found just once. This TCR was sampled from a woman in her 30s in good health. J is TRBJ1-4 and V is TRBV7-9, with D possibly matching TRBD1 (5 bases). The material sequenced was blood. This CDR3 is CASSPGRGSGEKLFF. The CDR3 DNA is TGTGCCAGCAGCCCTGGGAGGGGTTCGGGTGAAAAACTGTTTTTT.